This T cell receptor (beta chain) was recovered during a study of CD8 T cells in ankylosing spondylitis. This CDR3 has 16 amino acids. Germline values: CDR1 SGHRS, CDR2 YFSETQ. The trim removed 7 bases at V and 0 bases at J, leaving 11 bases unmatched. Whole-study results and caveats: Reportedly, significant enrichment of disease-linked clones occurred in matched ankylosing spondylitis synovial fluid. Apparently characteristic of ankylosing spondylitis blood was a TCR beta motif (under ten highly homologous variants). Reactive arthritis synovial fluid and blood previously showed some of these motif variants.

MiXCR, run by TCRdb on the 5' RACE reads, gives a single entry per CDR3 protein. The table shows 240,000 or so distinct CDR3 sequences, with around 7.8% occurring only once. This clonotype was observed at least ten times. The antigen is undetermined. The chain joins TRBV5-1 to TRBJ2-3, with 7 bases aligning to TRBD2. The sequencing sample was made of blood, either unsorted or a sorted T cell fraction (not recorded which). This receptor was obtained from a male donor with ankylosing spondylitis or in good health (not recorded which). The CDR3 nucleotides read TGCGCCAGCGGGACTACCTTTCCCTCTAGCACAGATACGCAGTATTTT. It is translated as CASGTTFPSSTDTQYF.